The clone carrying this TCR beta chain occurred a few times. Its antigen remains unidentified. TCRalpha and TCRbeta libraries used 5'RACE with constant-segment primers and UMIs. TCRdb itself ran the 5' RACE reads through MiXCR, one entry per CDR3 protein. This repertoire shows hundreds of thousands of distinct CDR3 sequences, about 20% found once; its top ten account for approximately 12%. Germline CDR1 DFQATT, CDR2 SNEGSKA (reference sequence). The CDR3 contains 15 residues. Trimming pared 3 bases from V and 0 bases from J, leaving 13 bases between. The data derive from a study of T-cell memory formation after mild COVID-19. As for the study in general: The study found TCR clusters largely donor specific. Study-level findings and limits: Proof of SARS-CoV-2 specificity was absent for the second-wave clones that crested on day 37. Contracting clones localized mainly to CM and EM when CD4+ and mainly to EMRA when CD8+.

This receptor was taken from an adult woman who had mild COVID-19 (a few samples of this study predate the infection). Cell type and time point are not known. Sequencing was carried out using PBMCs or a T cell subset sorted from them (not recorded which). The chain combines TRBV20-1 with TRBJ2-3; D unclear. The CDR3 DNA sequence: TGCAGTGCTAGCGGAAGCCTCACTAGCACAGATACGCAGTATTTT. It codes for CSASGSLTSTDTQYF.